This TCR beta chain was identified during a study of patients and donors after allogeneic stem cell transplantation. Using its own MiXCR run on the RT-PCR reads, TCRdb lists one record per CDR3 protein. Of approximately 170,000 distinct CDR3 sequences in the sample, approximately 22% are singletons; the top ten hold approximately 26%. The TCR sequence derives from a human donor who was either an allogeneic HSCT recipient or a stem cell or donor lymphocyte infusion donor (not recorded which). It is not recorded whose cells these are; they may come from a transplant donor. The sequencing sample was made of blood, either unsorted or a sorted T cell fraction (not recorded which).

CDR3 protein: CASSLGLSYNEQFF. Here the CDR3 DNA reads TGCGCCAGCAGCTTGGGACTCTCCTACAATGAGCAGTTCTTC. V and J are TRBV5-1 and TRBJ2-1; D ambiguous. Germline CDR1 SGHRS, CDR2 YFSETQ. This CDR3 is built from 14 residues. With 0 bases removed from V and 0 bases from J, the gap between germline ends came to 4 bases.